This T cell receptor (beta chain) is drawn from a study of CD8+ T cells in alopecia areata. The study, taken as a whole, reports: Amid tofacitinib therapy, many expanded lesional clones stayed present in scalp and blood.

As for this clone: What it binds is not known.

Extracted RNA was reverse transcribed into cDNA, the sequencing template. Data came from immunoSEQ multiplex PCR; TCRdb stores just in-frame clones and leaves some out. The sample consists of hundreds of thousands of clones, approximately 67% of them appearing once. Regarding treatment: oral pan-JAK inhibitor, 5-10 mg twice daily. Punch biopsies of lesional scalp, plus peripheral blood, were taken from alopecia areata patients. The V end was cut by 4 bases, the J end by 4 bases, with 13 bases between. The CDR3 totals 14 residues. In germline, CDR1 is MNHEY, CDR2 SMNVEV (reference sequence). V gene TRBV27 combines with J gene TRBJ1-2; no firm D call. This clonotype was obtained from a human donor with alopecia areata. The source material was CD4+ T cells sorted from blood, sampled between weeks 43 and 45, from a patient treated with tofacitinib. The CDR3 is CASSSTGSGYGYTF. CDR3 coding DNA: TGTGCCAGCAGTTCGACGGGCTCGGGCTATGGCTACACCTTC.